The rows below give T cell receptor beta chains drawn from one sample of a study of shared clonotypes between healthy human individuals. Only in-frame clones appear in the TCRdb table, and some are missing; sequencing was by immunoSEQ multiplex PCR. The table records about 2.1 million clones, about 94% of them present only once. Sequencing used naive CD8+ T cells from PBMCs. Receptors were obtained from a man aged 18 to 30 in good health. Some clones in this sample may be carry-over from other donors' samples. Both conserved end residues are part of each CDR3. The order of the fields is D gene, J gene, V gene, clone size, CDR3 DNA, CDR3 protein. A D gene is named only where the DNA matches it firmly. Size is stated for part of the rows, as once, few or many counts, or as a class when the clone is expanded.

d_call: TRBD2
j_call: TRBJ2-3
v_call: TRBV7-9
clone_size: .
cdr3_nt: TGTGCCAGCAGCTTAGCGTTACTAGCGGGAATCACAGATACGCAGTATTTT
cdr3_aa: CASSLALLAGITDTQYF

d_call: TRBD1
j_call: TRBJ2-7
v_call: TRBV5-1
clone_size: .
cdr3_nt: TGCGCCAGCAGCCTAGACAGGGGGCTTCTGGAAGAGCAGTACTTC
cdr3_aa: CASSLDRGLLEEQYF

d_call: TRBD1
j_call: TRBJ2-7
v_call: TRBV4-1
clone_size: .
cdr3_nt: TGCGCCAGCAGCCAAGTCCCCGGGACAGCTTACGAGCAGTACTTC
cdr3_aa: CASSQVPGTAYEQYF

d_call: .
j_call: TRBJ2-2
v_call: TRBV5-8
clone_size: .
cdr3_nt: TGTGCCAGCAGCCCGTGGGATTCTCAAGGGACCGGGGAGCTGTTTTTT
cdr3_aa: CASSPWDSQGTGELFF

d_call: .
j_call: TRBJ2-1
v_call: TRBV4-3
clone_size: .
cdr3_nt: TGCGCCAGCAGCCAAGTCCCCACTAGTGCGAATGAGCAGTTCTTC
cdr3_aa: CASSQVPTSANEQFF

d_call: .
j_call: TRBJ1-1
v_call: TRBV29-1
clone_size: .
cdr3_nt: TGCAGCGTTGGTAAACCCACAGGAGACACTGAAGCTTTCTTT
cdr3_aa: CSVGKPTGDTEAFF

d_call: TRBD1
j_call: TRBJ2-7
v_call: TRBV5-1
clone_size: .
cdr3_nt: TGCGCCAGCAGCTTGAGAGGAACAGGGGTTATTAGCTCCTACGAGCAGTACTTC
cdr3_aa: CASSLRGTGVISSYEQYF

d_call: .
j_call: TRBJ1-1
v_call: TRBV27
clone_size: .
cdr3_nt: TGTGCCAGCAGTCCTACGAAGGGACAAATGAACACTGAAGCTTTCTTT
cdr3_aa: CASSPTKGQMNTEAFF

d_call: .
j_call: TRBJ1-3
v_call: TRBV5-4
clone_size: .
cdr3_nt: TGTGCCAGCAGCCCACAGGGCGGGGGGCTTGGAAACACCATATATTTT
cdr3_aa: CASSPQGGGLGNTIYF

d_call: .
j_call: TRBJ2-7
v_call: TRBV27
clone_size: .
cdr3_nt: TGTGCCAGCAGTTTATCCCGGGAGAGACCCTACGAGCAGTACTTC
cdr3_aa: CASSLSRERPYEQYF

d_call: .
j_call: TRBJ2-1
v_call: TRBV9
clone_size: .
cdr3_nt: TGTGCCAGCAGCGTAGTGGGACACCTTGGGGGTGAGCAGTTCTTC
cdr3_aa: CASSVVGHLGGEQFF

d_call: .
j_call: TRBJ1-5
v_call: TRBV7-9
clone_size: .
cdr3_nt: TGTGCCAGCAGTCCGACGGCGCTTAGCAATCAGCCCCAGCATTTT
cdr3_aa: CASSPTALSNQPQHF

d_call: TRBD2
j_call: TRBJ2-3
v_call: TRBV29-1
clone_size: .
cdr3_nt: TGCAGCGCTGGGGCCCTAGCGGGTATTTTCACAGATACGCAGTATTTT
cdr3_aa: CSAGALAGIFTDTQYF

d_call: .
j_call: TRBJ1-4
v_call: TRBV6-5
clone_size: .
cdr3_nt: TGTGCCAGCAGTTACGGTGAAAAACTGTTTTTT
cdr3_aa: CASSYGEKLFF

d_call: .
j_call: TRBJ2-7
v_call: TRBV27
clone_size: .
cdr3_nt: TGTGCCAGCAGTCCAGGGATCTCCTACGAGCAGTACTTC
cdr3_aa: CASSPGISYEQYF

d_call: .
j_call: TRBJ2-1
v_call: TRBV7-9
clone_size: .
cdr3_nt: TGTGCCAGCAGCCTTACGGAGGGGCGCGGGGAGCAGTTCTTC
cdr3_aa: CASSLTEGRGEQFF

d_call: .
j_call: TRBJ2-4
v_call: TRBV6-5
clone_size: .
cdr3_nt: TGTGCCAGCAGCCCCCCGGGGGACATTCAGTACTTC
cdr3_aa: CASSPPGDIQYF

d_call: TRBD2
j_call: TRBJ2-2
v_call: TRBV10-3
clone_size: .
cdr3_nt: TGTGCCATCAGTGGGACTAGCGGGAGTTTGGGCACCGGGGAGCTGTTTTTT
cdr3_aa: CAISGTSGSLGTGELFF

d_call: TRBD1
j_call: TRBJ1-2
v_call: TRBV19
clone_size: .
cdr3_nt: TGTGCCAGTAGCATTGGCCCCCGGGACAGGAGACCCCTGGGAGGCTACACCTTC
cdr3_aa: CASSIGPRDRRPLGGYTF

d_call: TRBD1
j_call: TRBJ2-7
v_call: TRBV7-9
clone_size: .
cdr3_nt: TGTGCCAGCAGCTCCCCGACAGGGACCTACGAGCAGTACTTC
cdr3_aa: CASSSPTGTYEQYF

d_call: TRBD1
j_call: TRBJ1-1
v_call: TRBV19
clone_size: .
cdr3_nt: TGTGCCAGTAGTTTTATCAGGCTGGGGACAGGGGAGGGTCACACTGAAGCTTTCTTT
cdr3_aa: CASSFIRLGTGEGHTEAFF

d_call: TRBD1
j_call: TRBJ2-2
v_call: TRBV4-2
clone_size: .
cdr3_nt: TGTGCCAGCAGCCACGACAGGGTTACCGGGGAGCTGTTTTTT
cdr3_aa: CASSHDRVTGELFF

d_call: TRBD2
j_call: TRBJ2-5
v_call: TRBV7-3
clone_size: .
cdr3_nt: TGTGCCAGCAGCTTAAGGGCGGGGGAGCAAGAGACCCAGTACTTC
cdr3_aa: CASSLRAGEQETQYF

d_call: .
j_call: TRBJ1-1
v_call: TRBV19
clone_size: .
cdr3_nt: TGTGCCAGTAAGCTAGGGAGGGGTGGGGACACTGAAGCTTTCTTT
cdr3_aa: CASKLGRGGDTEAFF

d_call: .
j_call: TRBJ2-1
v_call: TRBV7-7
clone_size: .
cdr3_nt: TGTGCCAGCGCCGCGGACAGAACTAATGAGCAGTTCTTC
cdr3_aa: CASAADRTNEQFF

d_call: .
j_call: TRBJ2-7
v_call: TRBV5-1
clone_size: .
cdr3_nt: TGCGCCAGCGGATTTCGCTCGGACGAGCAGTACTTC
cdr3_aa: CASGFRSDEQYF

d_call: .
j_call: TRBJ2-7
v_call: TRBV27
clone_size: .
cdr3_nt: TGTGCCAGCAGTCCCTCCCCGTACGAGCAGTACTTC
cdr3_aa: CASSPSPYEQYF

d_call: TRBD2
j_call: TRBJ2-7
v_call: TRBV14
clone_size: .
cdr3_nt: TGTGCCAGCAGCCAAGAATCCCAACTAGCGGGAGTTTATCCCTACGAGCAGTACTTC
cdr3_aa: CASSQESQLAGVYPYEQYF

d_call: .
j_call: TRBJ2-1
v_call: TRBV7-9
clone_size: .
cdr3_nt: TGTGCCAGCAGCTCCCGTAGCAGGGCGGGCAATGAGCAGTTCTTC
cdr3_aa: CASSSRSRAGNEQFF

d_call: TRBD1
j_call: TRBJ1-1
v_call: TRBV6-1
clone_size: .
cdr3_nt: TGTGCCAGCAGGGACAGGGGGAGGACTGAAGCTTTCTTT
cdr3_aa: CASRDRGRTEAFF

d_call: TRBD2
j_call: TRBJ2-5
v_call: TRBV28
clone_size: .
cdr3_nt: TGTGCCAGCAGTTTAGGGGAGGGGTTAGAGACCCAGTACTTC
cdr3_aa: CASSLGEGLETQYF

d_call: .
j_call: TRBJ2-3
v_call: TRBV5-6
clone_size: .
cdr3_nt: TGTGCCAGCAGCTTGTGGGGCGGCGGGGCAGATACGCAGTATTTT
cdr3_aa: CASSLWGGGADTQYF

d_call: .
j_call: TRBJ2-7
v_call: TRBV28
clone_size: .
cdr3_nt: TGTGCCAGTACGAAGGACGGAGGGGAAACCTACGAGCAGTACTTC
cdr3_aa: CASTKDGGETYEQYF

d_call: .
j_call: TRBJ2-1
v_call: TRBV25-1
clone_size: once
cdr3_nt: TGTGCCAGCAGTGAAAAATCTAATAGCTCCTACAATGAGCAGTTCTTC
cdr3_aa: CASSEKSNSSYNEQFF

d_call: .
j_call: TRBJ2-3
v_call: TRBV7-8
clone_size: once
cdr3_nt: TGTGCCAGCAGCACCGGGACGGCTTCGGGCACAGATACGCAGTATTTT
cdr3_aa: CASSTGTASGTDTQYF

d_call: .
j_call: TRBJ1-2
v_call: TRBV7-9
clone_size: few
cdr3_nt: TGTGCCAGCAGCCCCCCGGGGGCGTATGGCTACACCTTC
cdr3_aa: CASSPPGAYGYTF

d_call: .
j_call: TRBJ1-4
v_call: TRBV13
clone_size: .
cdr3_nt: TGTGCCAGCAGCTTAGCTGGGCAGTTAGATGAAAAACTGTTTTTT
cdr3_aa: CASSLAGQLDEKLFF

d_call: .
j_call: TRBJ1-5
v_call: TRBV5-4
clone_size: .
cdr3_nt: TGTGCCAGCAGCTTGGGGCCTACTCAGCCCCAGCATTTT
cdr3_aa: CASSLGPTQPQHF

d_call: .
j_call: TRBJ2-7
v_call: TRBV6-5
clone_size: .
cdr3_nt: TGTGCCAGCAGTTACGGCCTAACGCACGAGCAGTACTTC
cdr3_aa: CASSYGLTHEQYF

d_call: TRBD2
j_call: TRBJ2-1
v_call: TRBV19
clone_size: .
cdr3_nt: TGTGCCAGTAGTAGTCGCGGGAGCTACAATGAGCAGTTCTTC
cdr3_aa: CASSSRGSYNEQFF

d_call: .
j_call: TRBJ2-1
v_call: TRBV4-3
clone_size: .
cdr3_nt: TGCGCCAGCAGCCAAGATCATGCGCTTTACAATGAGCAGTTCTTC
cdr3_aa: CASSQDHALYNEQFF

d_call: .
j_call: TRBJ2-2
v_call: TRBV7-2
clone_size: once
cdr3_nt: TGTGCCAGCAGCTTAAGGGGCCGAGCGGCCGGGGAGCTGTTTTTT
cdr3_aa: CASSLRGRAAGELFF

d_call: TRBD1
j_call: TRBJ2-7
v_call: TRBV7-9
clone_size: .
cdr3_nt: TGTGCCAGCAGCTTGGGGACAGGGGGTACTTACTACGAGCAGTACTTC
cdr3_aa: CASSLGTGGTYYEQYF

d_call: .
j_call: TRBJ2-2
v_call: TRBV29-1
clone_size: once
cdr3_nt: TGCAGCGTTCCAGATAACGTCAACGGGGTGAACACCGGGGAGCTGTTTTTT
cdr3_aa: CSVPDNVNGVNTGELFF

d_call: .
j_call: TRBJ2-1
v_call: TRBV7-3
clone_size: .
cdr3_nt: TGTGCCAGCAGCTTAACCGCAAGCTCCTACAATGAGCAGTTCTTC
cdr3_aa: CASSLTASSYNEQFF

d_call: .
j_call: TRBJ2-1
v_call: TRBV19
clone_size: once
cdr3_nt: TGTGCCAGTAGTATAGGGCAGGGTTCCTACAATGAGCAGTTCTTC
cdr3_aa: CASSIGQGSYNEQFF

d_call: .
j_call: TRBJ1-2
v_call: TRBV5-1
clone_size: .
cdr3_nt: TGCGCCAGCAGCTCGGACCATGGCTACACCTTC
cdr3_aa: CASSSDHGYTF

d_call: TRBD2
j_call: TRBJ2-7
v_call: TRBV10-2
clone_size: once
cdr3_nt: TGCGCCAGCAGTGAGAGGACTAGTGACGAGCAGTACTTC
cdr3_aa: CASSERTSDEQYF

d_call: .
j_call: TRBJ2-7
v_call: TRBV27
clone_size: once
cdr3_nt: TGTGCCAGCAGTTCGATACGGACGGGGAGCTCCTACGAGCAGTACTTC
cdr3_aa: CASSSIRTGSSYEQYF

d_call: .
j_call: TRBJ2-4
v_call: TRBV10-3
clone_size: .
cdr3_nt: TGTGCCATCAGTGACACACAGGGGACTCAAAACATTCAGTACTTC
cdr3_aa: CAISDTQGTQNIQYF

d_call: .
j_call: TRBJ1-1
v_call: TRBV6-1
clone_size: .
cdr3_nt: TGTGCCAGCAACGGGGGGGCTGGAGCTTTCTTT
cdr3_aa: CASNGGAGAFF

d_call: TRBD1
j_call: TRBJ2-2
v_call: TRBV9
clone_size: .
cdr3_nt: TGTGCCAGCAGCGTAGGTGGGACAGGGGCGAAGAGGAACACCGGGGAGCTGTTTTTT
cdr3_aa: CASSVGGTGAKRNTGELFF

d_call: TRBD2
j_call: TRBJ2-5
v_call: TRBV28
clone_size: .
cdr3_nt: TGTGCCAGCAGTTGGTCCGGGAGGGCCGGGGAGACCCAGTACTTC
cdr3_aa: CASSWSGRAGETQYF

d_call: TRBD1
j_call: TRBJ1-3
v_call: TRBV4-3
clone_size: .
cdr3_nt: TGCGCCAGCAGCCAAACGGCCGGGACAGCGCCTGGAAACACCATATATTTT
cdr3_aa: CASSQTAGTAPGNTIYF

d_call: .
j_call: TRBJ1-4
v_call: TRBV23-1
clone_size: .
cdr3_nt: TGCGCCAGCAGTCAGCAGACAGGTAATAAGGAAAAACTGTTTTTT
cdr3_aa: CASSQQTGNKEKLFF

d_call: .
j_call: TRBJ2-7
v_call: TRBV19
clone_size: .
cdr3_nt: TGTGCCAGTAGTACCTCCGGGACTTGGACGTACGAGCAGTACTTC
cdr3_aa: CASSTSGTWTYEQYF

d_call: .
j_call: TRBJ2-1
v_call: TRBV28
clone_size: .
cdr3_nt: TGTGCCAGCAGTCACCGGGACCCGGGGGGCGATGAGCAGTTCTTC
cdr3_aa: CASSHRDPGGDEQFF